A selection of T cell receptor beta chains follows, all from one sample in a study of response to subunit inactivated influenza vaccine. TCRdb recomputed calls from the RT-PCR reads with MiXCR, one row per CDR3 protein. This sample has over 150,000 distinct CDR3 sequences; 14% occur once, and the top ten carry about a quarter. The material sequenced was CD8+ T cells sorted from PBMCs, taken 4 to 6 days after vaccination. Receptors originate from a man over 45 who received an inactivated influenza vaccine. The CDR3 runs from the conserved cysteine through the conserved F or W. D genes are given only for firm matches. Not all rows give a size; the values are once, few, many and, for expanded clones, a class.

clone_size j_call v_call d_call cdr3_aa cdr3_nt
- TRBJ2-2 TRBV9 - CASSAGTTNTGELFF TGTGCCAGCAGCGCTGGGACCACGAACACCGGGGAGCTGTTTTTT
few TRBJ2-1 TRBV10-3 TRBD2 CAINSQRSGNGDNEQFF TGTGCCATCAACTCGCAACGGAGCGGGAACGGCGACAATGAGCAGTTCTTC
few TRBJ2-5 TRBV7-8 TRBD2 CASSLGGEGETQYF TGTGCCAGCAGCTTGGGAGGGGAGGGTGAGACCCAGTACTTC
many TRBJ1-1 TRBV6-2/TRBV6-3 - CASSHTGSSNTEAFF TGTGCCAGCAGTCATACCGGGAGTTCGAACACTGAAGCTTTCTTT
few TRBJ2-1 TRBV12-5 - CASGRPGAHNEQFF TGTGCTAGTGGTAGGCCGGGGGCGCACAATGAGCAGTTCTTC
- TRBJ2-1 TRBV15 TRBD2 CATSTDLAAYNEQFF TGTGCCACCAGCACCGACCTAGCGGCCTACAATGAGCAGTTCTTC
few TRBJ1-1 TRBV12-3/TRBV12-4 TRBD1 CASRTGSTTEAFF TGTGCCAGTCGGACAGGCTCGACCACTGAAGCTTTCTTT
many TRBJ2-5 TRBV3-1 - CASSQDQETQYF TGTGCCAGCAGCCAAGATCAAGAGACCCAGTACTTC
- TRBJ2-2 TRBV4-3 - CASSQDPTTGELFF TGCGCCAGCAGCCAAGATCCCACAACCGGGGAGCTGTTTTTT
many TRBJ2-4 TRBV4-3 - CASSQDGGAKNIQYF TGCGCCAGCAGCCAAGATGGGGGAGCCAAAAACATTCAGTACTTC
few TRBJ1-6 TRBV4-1 - CASSQGPRGNSPLHF TGCGCCAGCAGCCAAGGACCTAGGGGCAATTCACCCCTCCACTTT
- TRBJ2-1 TRBV6-5 TRBD2 CASSYWTRGNEQFF TGTGCCAGCAGTTATTGGACTAGGGGCAATGAGCAGTTCTTC
few TRBJ2-1 TRBV6-1 - CASTRASGRGRDEQFF TGTGCCAGCACAAGGGCGTCAGGGAGAGGTAGGGATGAGCAGTTCTTC
- TRBJ2-2 TRBV7-2 TRBD1 CASSLQTGDRELFF TGTGCCAGCAGCTTACAGACAGGGGATCGGGAGCTGTTTTTT
- TRBJ1-5 TRBV2 - CASSEVLETGQPQHF TGTGCCAGCAGTGAAGTTCTGGAGACCGGGCAGCCCCAGCATTTT
- TRBJ2-7 TRBV4-2 TRBD2 CASSQFGLAGGPYEQYF TGTGCCAGCAGCCAATTCGGACTAGCGGGGGGCCCCTACGAGCAGTACTTC
- TRBJ2-1 TRBV12-3/TRBV12-4 TRBD1 CASSPFRTGGNEQFF TGTGCCAGCAGCCCCTTCCGGACAGGGGGCAATGAGCAGTTCTTC
few TRBJ1-2 TRBV7-8 - CASSPGLVRGYTF TGTGCCAGCAGCCCCGGCCTAGTACGGGGCTACACCTTC
medium-sized TRBJ2-1 TRBV5-1 - CASSLTGNNEQFF TGCGCCAGCAGCTTGACAGGGAACAATGAGCAGTTCTTC
few TRBJ2-7 TRBV19 - CASSMGAAGLYEQYF TGTGCCAGTAGTATGGGGGCGGCAGGGCTGTACGAGCAGTACTTC
few TRBJ2-1 TRBV9 - CASSERADNEQFF TGTGCCAGCAGCGAGAGGGCGGACAATGAGCAGTTCTTC
few TRBJ2-4 TRBV12-3/TRBV12-4 - CASSPIGSKNIQYF TGTGCCAGCAGCCCCATTGGGTCCAAAAACATTCAGTACTTC
few TRBJ2-1 TRBV6-2/TRBV6-3 - CASSYSGLARSFYNEQFF TGTGCCAGCAGTTACTCGGGGCTAGCGAGATCCTTCTACAATGAGCAGTTCTTC
- TRBJ1-6 TRBV4-1 - CASSLTNIGSPLHF TGCGCCAGCAGCCTGACTAACATTGGTTCACCCCTCCACTTT
- TRBJ2-1 TRBV12-3/TRBV12-4 TRBD2 CASMNGDYYNEQFF TGTGCCAGCATGAATGGGGACTACTACAATGAGCAGTTCTTC
few TRBJ1-2 TRBV4-1 - CASSQESGYGYTF TGCGCCAGCAGCCAAGAGTCGGGCTATGGCTACACCTTC
- TRBJ2-7 TRBV15 TRBD1 CATSPDRGSEQYF TGTGCCACCAGCCCAGACAGGGGGAGCGAGCAGTACTTC
- TRBJ2-4 TRBV4-3 TRBD1 CASSQGTGMANIQYF TGCGCCAGCAGCCAAGGGACAGGGATGGCAAACATTCAGTACTTC
- TRBJ2-7 TRBV7-2 - CASSLVEAVGYEQYF TGTGCCAGCAGCTTAGTGGAGGCGGTGGGTTACGAGCAGTACTTC
- TRBJ2-5 TRBV5-1 TRBD1 CASSFGQGVETQYF TGCGCCAGCAGCTTCGGGCAGGGGGTTGAGACCCAGTACTTC
- TRBJ1-1 TRBV4-3 - CASSQEAVTEAFF TGCGCCAGCAGCCAAGAGGCAGTCACTGAAGCTTTCTTT
many TRBJ2-1 TRBV4-3 - CASSQVRGTYNEQFF TGCGCCAGCAGCCAAGTAAGGGGAACCTACAATGAGCAGTTCTTC
few TRBJ2-1 TRBV7-6 TRBD2 CASRSGGGKYNEQFF TGTGCCAGCAGATCCGGGGGGGGAAAGTACAATGAGCAGTTCTTC
- TRBJ1-1 TRBV5-1 - CASSQWGSTEAFF TGCGCCAGCAGCCAGTGGGGAAGCACTGAAGCTTTCTTT
- TRBJ2-7 TRBV4-3 - CASSQMTDHEQYF TGCGCCAGCAGCCAAATGACAGATCACGAGCAGTACTTC
- TRBJ2-2 TRBV7-6 TRBD1 CASSPWTGANTGELFF TGTGCCAGCAGCCCTTGGACAGGGGCGAACACCGGGGAGCTGTTTTTT
- TRBJ2-1 TRBV5-5 - CASSLPGASYNEQFF TGTGCCAGCAGCTTGCCGGGGGCCTCCTACAATGAGCAGTTCTTC
many TRBJ1-6 TRBV15 - CATSRRQMNSPLHF TGTGCCACCAGCAGACGACAGATGAATTCACCCCTCCACTTT
- TRBJ2-2 TRBV9 TRBD2 CASSLGATSGRANTGELFF TGTGCCAGCAGCCTAGGGGCGACTAGCGGGAGGGCGAACACCGGGGAGCTGTTTTTT
few TRBJ2-5 TRBV28 - CASSPRGGQETQYF TGTGCCAGCAGCCCACGGGGAGGTCAAGAGACCCAGTACTTC
few TRBJ2-7 TRBV27 TRBD1 CASSHTRGRLYEQYF TGTGCCAGCAGTCACACTAGGGGGCGGCTCTACGAGCAGTACTTC